This record concerns one T cell receptor beta chain sequence. Its target is not known. Germline assignment: CDR1 ENHRY and CDR2 SYGVKD. This CDR3 is built from 14 residues. J lost 2 bases, V lost 3 bases, and 4 bases had no gene match. The sample belongs to a study of cytomegalovirus exposure and HLA in healthy donors. Study-wide results and limits: Prediction of most subjects' HLA-A and HLA-B alleles by TCR beta sequences was reportedly accurate. TCR beta chain V- and J-gene trimming was linked, in a later analysis, to a missense variant in DCLRE1C.

The PCR had 60 Vbeta and 13 Jbeta primers. The method was immunoSEQ multiplex PCR; TCRdb's version includes in-frame clones alone and lacks a portion of them. In the table there are over 100,000 clones, around 73% of which are singletons. The TCR sequence derives from a female donor in good health and CMV-seronegative. Sequenced sample: PBMCs. The chain has TRBV10-3 and TRBJ2-7, with 7 bases matching TRBD2. The CDR3 region is CAISEERDAYEQYF. The CDR3 DNA reads TGTGCCATCAGTGAAGAGCGGGATGCCTACGAGCAGTACTTC.